This T cell receptor (beta chain) emerged from a study of spatial heterogeneity in lung cancer (dated by TCRdb to about 2019). About the investigation overall: Beta-chain transcripts were consistently detected in greater numbers than alpha-chain transcripts, which likely reflected higher beta-chain transcript abundance. In the raw uncorrected reads, each unique combination of TCR and UMI appeared more than ten times on average. TCR alpha and beta repertoires were quantitatively compared across multiple tumor regions, matched nontumor lung and blood in non-small cell lung cancer. Nonsynonymous mutation counts, determined by whole-exome sequencing of tumor tissue, were related to features of the TCR repertoire. Both alpha and beta chains were TCR-sequenced in samples taken at surgery, namely 220 tumor regions, 62 to 70 matched nontumor lung samples and over 55 PBMC samples.

Here is what the overall study found, with its caveats: Confirming at a functional level the hypothesis that regional TCRs recognize regional mutations was considered to require additional single-cell paired TCR alpha and beta sequencing. Ubiquitous expanded tumor TCRs showed up in blood more often at tumor resection than at routine follow-up.

Library prep was done by 5' RACE. These reads were obtained on a NextSeq 500. The TCR library protocol attached a unique molecular identifier to each TCR cDNA molecule to allow correction of PCR and sequencing errors. The paper's processing steps were these. TCR identification, UMI-based error correction and CDR3 extraction were performed with Decombinator tools. TCRs above a frequency of 2 per 1,000, corresponding to the top 1% of the tumor frequency distribution, were defined as expanded. Rényi diversity was computed with the R vegan package after subsampling each repertoire 100 times to 5,000 TCRs. CDR3 similarity networks were constructed using string-kernel similarity of amino acid triplets, with links drawn between CDR3s whose pairwise similarity was above 0.82. TCRdb's own reprocessing of the public reads used fastp at Q25 and MiXCR and kept productive beta chains. CDR3 protein sequences are deduplicated, and each keeps its most common genes and DNA. TCRdb's processing, not the authors' own work, is the source of the V and J calls. The sample table contains tens of thousands of distinct CDR3 sequences; only one count was recorded for roughly 13% of them. Of the sample, 50% to 65% falls within the top ten clones.

According to the study, the label for this sample's time point signals: sample taken at primary tumor resection. Whole RNA extracted from tumor and nontumor lung tissue, or from cryopreserved PBMC samples, was used for TCR sequencing without cell sorting. Samples were obtained from fewer than 80 patients with early-stage, untreated non-small cell lung cancer from the lung TRACERx cohort. A patient was chosen for TCR sequencing only when enough RNA was available from at least two tumor regions. Cut back by 3 bases and 0 bases, the V and J ends lie 12 bases apart. The CDR3 sequence holds 15 residues, the cysteine and phenylalanine included. Just CDR3 DNA is preserved here, 45 bases in frame from base 1. From the germline V gene, CDR1 is SGDLS and CDR2 is YYNGEE. This clonotype was picked up a small number of times. The antigen it recognizes is unknown. No base-level quality is on record; no much larger clone is a single base apart.

Sequencing was performed on PBMCs, taken at surgery. The chain joins TRBV9 to TRBJ1-1; the D gene is possibly TRBD1, with 6 bases matching. The TCR sequence derives from a male donor with early-stage non-small cell lung cancer. CDR3 sequence: CASSGRDTMNTEAFF. The sequenced DNA: TGTGCCAGCAGCGGCCGGGACACGATGAACACTGAAGCTTTCTTT.